The text below deals with one T cell receptor (beta chain). Study processing details: Using reference gene primer amplification, nucleated cell counts were estimated. Only in-frame clones appear in the TCRdb table, and some are missing; sequencing was by immunoSEQ multiplex PCR. V and J calls and clone size come straight from that table; D and trimming were deduced from the DNA. Here the sample spans more than 95,000 clones, 82% being singletons. These data belong to a study of blood T cell repertoires in COVID-19. Study in general: Acute and convalescent COVID-19 specimens originated in the United States, Italy and Spain. The cDNA or gDNA used as material had been derived from T cells, B-cell-depleted T cells, or PBMCs.

CDR3 length: 14 residues. Germline CDR1 reads SGHAT; CDR2 reads FQNNGV. J gave up 4 bases and V 0 bases, and 2 bases lay outside the gene matches. This chain uses TRBV11-2 with TRBJ2-5; TRBD2 agrees at 7 bases. The origin of this receptor is an elderly man with acute or convalescent COVID-19. The sequenced material came from peripheral blood. Here the CDR3 DNA reads TGTGCCAGCAGCTTAGATCGGACTAGAGAGACCCAGTACTTC. Its protein is CASSLDRTRETQYF.